Reported below is one T cell receptor beta chain. The data were obtained in a study of blood T cell repertoires in COVID-19. Study-level information: Acute and convalescent COVID-19 specimens originated in the United States, Italy and Spain.

This table comes from immunoSEQ multiplex PCR, and its TCRdb copy is limited to in-frame clones, with some not included. The table includes about 13,000 clones, approximately 72% detected once. The TCR originated in a woman aged 80 or over with acute or convalescent COVID-19. Sequences were obtained from peripheral blood.

In DNA, the CDR3 is TGTGCCAGCAGCGGAAGCGGGGGGGTCTACGAGCAGTACTTC. Translating it yields CASSGSGGVYEQYF. The chain uses TRBV9 and TRBJ2-7; 10 bases line up with TRBD2. Germline lookup yields CDR1 SGDLS and CDR2 YYNGEE. The CDR3 is 14 residues long. The trim removed 3 bases at V and 3 bases at J, leaving 3 bases unmatched.